This record covers a single TCR beta chain. Between the trimmed V and J ends, which lost 2 bases and 4 bases, there was a span of 11 bases. The CDR3 sequence is 14 residues long. Germline CDR1 reads SGHRS; CDR2 reads YFSETQ. The data were taken from a study of T-cell memory formation after mild COVID-19. TCRdb reprocessed the 5' RACE reads via MiXCR and lists one record per CDR3 protein. The repertoire holds approximately 390,000 distinct CDR3 sequences, with roughly 15% as singletons. The receptor's source is a man aged 18 to 30 who had mild COVID-19 (a few samples of this study predate the infection). Cell type and time point are not known. Sequenced: PBMCs or a T cell subset sorted from them (not recorded which). The chain has TRBV5-1 and TRBJ2-3, with a possible D match to TRBD2 (5 bases). The CDR3 loop is CASSFRLAADTQYF. The CDR3 DNA follows: TGCGCCAGCAGCTTCCGTCTAGCCGCAGATACGCAGTATTTT.